This T cell receptor (beta chain) comes out of a study of shared clonotypes between healthy human individuals. Some 29,000 T cell genomes (about 210 ng DNA) went into each sorted-subset replicate. Profiling relied on immunoSEQ multiplex PCR, and the TCRdb table lists in-frame clones only, not all of them. The sample has about 1 million clones, about 75% seen once. About this clone itself: Its antigen is undetermined.

Findings and caveats of the study: Sample collection involved blood only; tissue repertoires are likely different. The study generally estimated greater richness for naive than memory subsets.

Source material: memory CD4+ T cells sorted from blood. Described subset: CD45RA-negative fraction. This sequence was found in a man aged 18 to 30 in good health.

The CDR3 is CASNQYRDATNEKLFF. The CDR3 nucleotides are TGTGCCAGCAACCAGTACAGGGATGCAACTAATGAAAAACTGTTTTTT. The chain is built from TRBV5-8 and TRBJ1-4, with D perhaps TRBD1 (6 bases). The CDR3 loop spans 16 amino acids. Trimming left V 6 bases short and J 0 bases short, with 15 bases between. Looked up from germline, CDR1 is SGHTS and CDR2 is YDEGEE.